What follows is one T cell receptor (beta chain) and its context. This sample was taken from a study of blood T cell repertoires in COVID-19. Whole-study context: PBMCs, B-cell-depleted T cells, or T cells provided the cDNA or gDNA that made up the material.

This CDR3 has 13 amino acids. The V end was cut by 4 bases, the J end by 6 bases, with 12 bases between. Germline V lookup: CDR1 SGHNT, CDR2 YYREEE (reference sequence). Across fewer than 25 US areas, participants ranged in age from roughly 18 to 95 years. Recovery meant two consecutive negative NP/OP PCR tests, professional clearance, or resolved symptoms. Original methodology: Amplified reference gene primers provided the basis for estimating nucleated cell counts. Profiling relied on immunoSEQ multiplex PCR, and the TCRdb table lists in-frame clones only, not all of them. V and J calls and clone size are given by that table; D and trimming were obtained from the DNA. The sample shows around 220,000 clones, over 80% of them seen only once.

The TCR comes from a woman under 30 who had recovered from COVID-19. The J gene is TRBJ2-3, the V gene TRBV5-4, with a possible D match to TRBD2 (5 bases). Sequencing was carried out using PBMCs or T cells enriched from blood (not recorded which). The CDR3 here is CASSGGLGDTQYF. Here the CDR3 DNA reads TGTGCCAGCAGCGGAGGACTCGGCGATACGCAGTATTTT.